The 13 T cell receptor beta chains below all came from one sample that was sequenced in a study of CD8 T cells in ankylosing spondylitis. TCRdb redid the calling of the 5' RACE reads with MiXCR, one entry per CDR3 protein. Altogether 150,000 to 200,000 distinct CDR3 sequences are present, 10% to 15% being singletons, with the ten largest covering 9.5% to 11%. Sequencing was done on a sample of blood, either unsorted or a sorted T cell fraction (not recorded which). The receptor source for this set is a female donor with ankylosing spondylitis or in good health (not recorded which).

Many counts were recorded for this clonotype. The chain has TRBV5-1 and TRBJ2-1; TRBD1 agrees at 11 bases. V gave up 0 bases and J gave up 6 bases; unmatched junction bases: 11. In germline, CDR1 is SGHRS, CDR2 YFSETQ. The CDR3 contains 18 residues. The CDR3 DNA reads as TGCGCCAGCAGCTTGGTAGTCTTAGGACAGGGGGCTGTCAATGAGCAGTTCTTC. This encodes CASSLVVLGQGAVNEQFF.

This clonotype was found many times. The chain combines TRBV9 with TRBJ1-3; D is unresolved. Germline-derived CDR1 and CDR2 are SGDLS and YYNGEE. The CDR3 runs to 13 residues. The V end was cut by 3 bases, the J end by 3 bases, with 7 bases between. CDR3 sequence: CASSAENGNTIYF. The CDR3 DNA follows: TGTGCCAGCAGCGCAGAGAATGGAAACACCATATATTTT.

This clonotype was picked up many times. The chain joins TRBV19 to TRBJ1-2; a possible D gene is TRBD1 (6 bases). With 4 bases removed from V and 4 bases from J, the gap between germline ends came to 16 bases. Germline assignment: CDR1 LNHDA and CDR2 SQIVND (reference sequence). This CDR3 comprises 15 residues. CDR3 region: CASSNKAGGLYGYTF. The CDR3 DNA is TGTGCCAGTAGTAATAAGGCGGGGGGCCTCTATGGCTACACCTTC. The full variable domain, completed using reference TRBV19 and TRBJ1-2, is DGGITQSPKYLFRKEGQNVTLSCEQNLNHDAMYWYRQDPGQGLRLIYYSQIVNDFQKGDIAEGYSVSREKKESFPLTVTSAQKNPTAFYLCASSNKAGGLYGYTFGSGTRLTVV.

V usage is TRBV5-1 and J usage is TRBJ2-7; perhaps D is TRBD1 or TRBD2 (6 bases each). V shed 6 bases and J shed 5 bases, with 15 bases lying between them. Germline V gene data show CDR1 as SGHRS and CDR2 as YFSETQ. CDR3 length: 13 residues. Written as DNA, the CDR3 is TGCGCCAGCAACTGGGGGGCGAGCAACGAGCAGTACTTC. This gives the protein CASNWGASNEQYF.

A single count supports this clonotype. The CDR3 sequence: CASSRSATDFGNQPQHF. CDR3 in DNA: TGCGCCAGCAGCCGCAGCGCCACAGATTTTGGCAATCAGCCCCAGCATTTT. This sequence joins TRBV4-3 and TRBJ1-5, with D unclear. V was clipped by 4 bases and J by 2 bases, with 18 bases between them. Per germline, CDR1 LGHNA and CDR2 YSLEER. The CDR3 consists of 17 residues.

This clonotype occurred many times. V and J are TRBV18 and TRBJ2-1; no definite D call. Germline lookup yields CDR1 KGHSH and CDR2 LQKENI. Trimming shortened V by 1 base and J by 10 bases, and 8 bases separated the two germline ends. The CDR3 has 12 residues. The CDR3 protein is CASSPQAGEQFF. The CDR3 region has the DNA TGTGCCAGCTCACCACAGGCCGGGGAGCAGTTCTTC.

The table lists this clonotype with a few counts. CDR3 amino acids: CASSLVTNEQFF. DNA of the CDR3: TGTGCCAGCAGCTTAGTCACCAATGAGCAGTTCTTC. The chain recombines TRBV7-2 with TRBJ2-1; D not certain. Germline values: CDR1 SGHTA, CDR2 FQGNSA. There are 12 residues in the CDR3. Trimming left V 1 base short and J 6 bases short, with 4 bases between.

This clonotype was seen repeatedly, ten times or more. This chain joins TRBV5-6 and TRBJ2-1; TRBD1 might be the D (5 bases). The V and J ends lost 0 bases and 2 bases respectively, with 9 bases between them. The CDR3 has 15 amino acids. From germline, CDR1 is SGHDT and CDR2 YYEEEE. The CDR3 DNA sequence: TGTGCCAGCAGCTTGGTAGGGGCCACCTACAATGAGCAGTTCTTC. It specifies CASSLVGATYNEQFF.

The chain employs TRBV7-1 and TRBJ2-3; D might be TRBD2 (5 bases). TRBV7-1 is treated as an ORF (open reading frame) with a function not yet certain. The length of the CDR3 is 16 residues. Trimming pared 5 bases from V and 0 bases from J, leaving 15 bases between. CDR3: CASSTYRGSSTDTQYF. The CDR3 DNA sequence: TGTGCCAGCAGCACCTATCGGGGATCTAGCACAGATACGCAGTATTTT.

This clonotype was seen more than once but under ten times. A read error may be the cause here, since a much bigger clone is one base away. V usage is TRBV29-1 and J usage is TRBJ1-1; unclear D gene. Germline V gene lookup returns CDR1 SQVTM and CDR2 ANQGSEA. The CDR3 length is 14 residues. The CDR3 coding sequence is TGCGGCGTTCCGAGGAGCCTACCGAACACTGAAGCTTTCTTT. Its translation: CGVPRSLPNTEAFF.

This clonotype was found many times. The V gene is TRBV4-3, the J gene TRBJ2-1; 8 bases map to TRBD2. Losses at the gene ends were 0 bases for V and 2 bases for J; bases not matched to a gene: 9. The CDR3 is made up of 18 amino acids. Germline V gene lookup returns CDR1 LGHNA and CDR2 YSLEER. The CDR3 loop is CASSQDPRGSGAYNEQFF. CDR3 DNA sequence: TGCGCCAGCAGCCAAGATCCCCGTGGTAGCGGGGCCTACAATGAGCAGTTCTTC.

This clonotype occurred a few times. This chain connects TRBV20-1 to TRBJ2-1; 7 nucleotides align to TRBD1. The CDR3 consists of 15 residues. The V segment lost 6 bases and the J segment 3 bases; nucleotides outside the gene matches: 11. Germline V gene sequence: CDR1 DFQATT, CDR2 SNEGSKA (reference sequence). The CDR3 DNA follows: TGCAGTGCCACCCTACCGGGACAGAGCTACAATGAGCAGTTCTTC. Translated: CSATLPGQSYNEQFF.

V is TRBV7-2 and J is TRBJ2-1, with D perhaps TRBD2 (6 bases). Germline CDR1 is SGHTA and CDR2 is FQGNSA. Trimming removed 3 bases at V and 5 bases at J, with 17 bases between. The CDR3 consists of 16 residues. The CDR3 DNA sequence: TGTGCCAGCAGCTTGCGAGGGACTCGTTCCGACAATGAGCAGTTCTTC. Translating it yields CASSLRGTRSDNEQFF.